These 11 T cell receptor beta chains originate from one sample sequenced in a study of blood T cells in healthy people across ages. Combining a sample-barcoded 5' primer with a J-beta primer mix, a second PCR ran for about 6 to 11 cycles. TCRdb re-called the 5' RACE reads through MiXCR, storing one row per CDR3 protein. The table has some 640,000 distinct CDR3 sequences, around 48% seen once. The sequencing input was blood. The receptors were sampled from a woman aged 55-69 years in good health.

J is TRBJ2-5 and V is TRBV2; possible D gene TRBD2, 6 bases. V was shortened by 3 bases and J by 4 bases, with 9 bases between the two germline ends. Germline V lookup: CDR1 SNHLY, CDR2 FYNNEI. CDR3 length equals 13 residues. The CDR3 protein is CASSDSGGETQYF. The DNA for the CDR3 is TGTGCCAGCAGTGATTCCGGGGGAGAGACCCAGTACTTC.

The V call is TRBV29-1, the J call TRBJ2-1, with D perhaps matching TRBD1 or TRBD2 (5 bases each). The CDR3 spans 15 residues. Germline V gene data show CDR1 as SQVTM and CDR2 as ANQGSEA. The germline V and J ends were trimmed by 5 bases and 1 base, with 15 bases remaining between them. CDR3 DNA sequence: TGCAGCGTTCGACCAGGGTGGGAGTCCTACAATGAGCAGTTCTTC. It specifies CSVRPGWESYNEQFF.

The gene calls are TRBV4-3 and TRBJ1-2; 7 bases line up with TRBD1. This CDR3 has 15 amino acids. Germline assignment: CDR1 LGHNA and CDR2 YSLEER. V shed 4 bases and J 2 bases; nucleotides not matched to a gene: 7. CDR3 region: CASSRTETGNYGYTF. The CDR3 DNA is TGCGCCAGCAGCCGAACAGAGACAGGGAACTATGGCTACACCTTC.

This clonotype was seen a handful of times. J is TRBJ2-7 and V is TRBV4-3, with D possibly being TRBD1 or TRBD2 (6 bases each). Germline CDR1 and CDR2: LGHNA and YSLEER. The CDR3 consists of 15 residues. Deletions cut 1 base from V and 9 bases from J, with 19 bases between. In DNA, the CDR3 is TGCGCCAGCAGCCAAGTCCACGTAGGGGGGCACGTGCAGTACTTC. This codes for CASSQVHVGGHVQYF.

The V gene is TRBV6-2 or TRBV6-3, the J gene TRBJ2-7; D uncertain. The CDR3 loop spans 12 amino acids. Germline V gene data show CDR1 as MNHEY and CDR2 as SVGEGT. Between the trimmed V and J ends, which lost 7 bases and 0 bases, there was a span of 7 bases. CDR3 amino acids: CASTTLSYEQYF. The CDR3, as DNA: TGTGCCAGCACGACACTCTCCTACGAGCAGTACTTC.

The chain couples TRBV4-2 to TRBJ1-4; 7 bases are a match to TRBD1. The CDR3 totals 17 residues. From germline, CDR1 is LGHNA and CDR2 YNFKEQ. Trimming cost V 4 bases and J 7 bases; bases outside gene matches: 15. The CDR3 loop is CASSPRTGGGGGEKLFF. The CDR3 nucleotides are TGTGCCAGCAGCCCCCGGACAGGTGGGGGGGGAGGTGAAAAACTGTTTTTT.

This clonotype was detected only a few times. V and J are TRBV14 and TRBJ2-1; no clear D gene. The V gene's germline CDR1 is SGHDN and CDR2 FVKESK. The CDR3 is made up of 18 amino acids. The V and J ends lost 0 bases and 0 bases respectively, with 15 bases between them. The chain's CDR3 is CASSQESRILGSYNEQFF. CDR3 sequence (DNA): TGTGCCAGCAGCCAAGAGTCCAGGATTCTAGGCTCCTACAATGAGCAGTTCTTC.

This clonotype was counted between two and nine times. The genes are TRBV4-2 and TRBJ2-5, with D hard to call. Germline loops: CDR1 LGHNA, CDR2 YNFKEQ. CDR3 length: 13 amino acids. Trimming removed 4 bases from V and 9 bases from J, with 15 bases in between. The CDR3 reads CASSPRTGLSQYF. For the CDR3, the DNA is TGTGCCAGCAGCCCCCGGACGGGTCTTTCCCAGTACTTC.

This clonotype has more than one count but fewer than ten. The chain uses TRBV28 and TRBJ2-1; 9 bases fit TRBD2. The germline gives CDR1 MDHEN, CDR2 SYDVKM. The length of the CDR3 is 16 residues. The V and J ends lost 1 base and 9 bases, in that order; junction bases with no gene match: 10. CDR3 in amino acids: CASSLSRAGGWGEQFF. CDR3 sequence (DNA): TGTGCCAGCAGTTTATCCCGAGCGGGAGGATGGGGTGAGCAGTTCTTC.

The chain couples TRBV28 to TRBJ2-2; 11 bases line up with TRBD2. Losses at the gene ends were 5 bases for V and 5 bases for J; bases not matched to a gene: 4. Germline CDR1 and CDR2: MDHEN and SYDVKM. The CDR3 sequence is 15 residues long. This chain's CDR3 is CASSGLAGGTGELFF. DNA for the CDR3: TGTGCCAGCAGTGGACTAGCGGGTGGGACCGGGGAGCTGTTTTTT.

The CDR3 is CSVGSMDTEAFF. Written as DNA, the CDR3 is TGCAGCGTGGGCAGCATGGACACTGAAGCTTTCTTT. The rearrangement links TRBV29-1 to TRBJ1-1; D not certain. This CDR3 is 12 amino acids long. The germline V gene has CDR1 SQVTM and CDR2 ANQGSEA. Trimming stripped 6 bases from V and 3 bases from J, with 11 bases between.